This T cell receptor beta chain was obtained from a study of control samples from healthy donors and cancer patients (dated by TCRdb to 2018 to 2020). CDR1 and CDR2 are read off the germline V gene as KGHDR and SFDVKD. From cysteine to phenylalanine, the CDR3 is 15 amino acids long. CDR3 DNA only is kept here, 45 bases in frame from base 1. Trimmed from V: 4 bases; trimmed from J: 9 bases; junction bases lacking a gene match: 11. With regard to this clone: Its antigen is unknown. No clone much larger than this one lies a single base away; base qualities are absent.

The method was the immunoSEQ multiplex PCR assay. TCRdb provides this immuneACCESS table in a form limited to in-frame rearrangements. Some clones are lacking; in checked studies, under half of them reflect an unresolved V gene, and why the rest are absent is not known. The sample contains 150,000 to 200,000 clones, around 90% of them found a single time. The top ten constitute approximately 1.5% of the sample. This receptor chain uses TRBV24-1 and TRBJ2-7, and 10 bases in between align with TRBD1. The sequence was obtained from a woman aged 45-60 years in good health. The sequenced material came from blood. The nucleotides read TGTGCCACCAGTGACTCGGCCGGGACAGGGGACCGGCAGTACTTC. This is translated as CATSDSAGTGDRQYF.